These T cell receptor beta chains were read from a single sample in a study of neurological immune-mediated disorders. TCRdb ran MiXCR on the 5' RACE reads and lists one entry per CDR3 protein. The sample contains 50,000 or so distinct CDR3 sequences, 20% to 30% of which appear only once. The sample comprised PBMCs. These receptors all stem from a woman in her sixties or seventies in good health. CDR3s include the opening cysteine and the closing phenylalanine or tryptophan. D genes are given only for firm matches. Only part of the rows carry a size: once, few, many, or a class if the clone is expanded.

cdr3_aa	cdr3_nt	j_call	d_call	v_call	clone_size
CASSSEVDEKLFF	TGTGCCAGCTCGTCCGAGGTGGATGAAAAACTGTTTTTT	TRBJ1-4	.	TRBV18	many
CAWTEGFSGNTIYF	TGTGCCTGGACTGAGGGCTTTTCTGGAAACACCATATATTTT	TRBJ1-3	.	TRBV30	.
CASSTSENTEAFF	.	TRBJ1-1	.	TRBV6-5	many
CSAPIGTGNYGYTF	TGCAGTGCTCCCATAGGGACAGGGAACTATGGCTACACCTTC	TRBJ1-2	TRBD1	TRBV20-1	few
CSASLTGNTIYF	TGCAGTGCTAGTCTAACTGGAAACACCATATATTTT	TRBJ1-3	.	TRBV20-1	.
CASSLEGYEQYF	TGCGCCAGCAGCTTGGAGGGGTACGAGCAGTACTTC	TRBJ2-7	.	TRBV5-1	many
CASSLDSGGADEQFF	TGCGCCAGCAGCTTGGATAGCGGGGGGGCAGATGAGCAGTTCTTC	TRBJ2-1	TRBD2	TRBV5-1	.
CSLLGAGGHEQFF	TGCAGTCTCCTTGGGGCGGGAGGGCATGAGCAGTTCTTC	TRBJ2-1	TRBD2	TRBV20-1	few
CASSSLGGGGGVDTQYF	TGTGCCAGTAGCTCATTAGGCGGAGGCGGGGGGGTAGATACGCAGTATTTT	TRBJ2-3	TRBD2	TRBV9	.
CASSRGGVYEQYF	TGCGCCAGCAGCCGAGGGGGGGTCTACGAGCAGTACTTC	TRBJ2-7	.	TRBV5-1	many
CASSTSGNTGELFF	TGTGCCAGCAGCACTAGCGGCAACACCGGGGAGCTGTTTTTT	TRBJ2-2	TRBD2	TRBV9	many
CSARLRGGGEVGYGYTF	TGCAGTGCTAGACTTCGAGGTGGAGGGGAGGTTGGCTATGGCTACACCTTC	TRBJ1-2	.	TRBV20-1	many
CATSRDRSLLENEQFF	TGTGCCACCAGCAGAGATCGGAGCCTTTTAGAGAATGAGCAGTTCTTC	TRBJ2-1	.	TRBV15	.
CASSEGPWSTEAFF	TGTGCCAGCAGTGAGGGACCCTGGAGCACTGAAGCTTTCTTT	TRBJ1-1	.	TRBV25-1	many
CASSLVGRGETQYF	TGTGCCAGCAGCTTGGTAGGACGAGGGGAGACCCAGTACTTC	TRBJ2-5	.	TRBV5-6	many
CASSLVGSGAGNTIYF	TGTGCCAGCAGCTTAGTTGGTTCGGGGGCTGGAAACACCATATATTTT	TRBJ1-3	.	TRBV7-2	many
CASSYRGDYNEQFF	TGTGCCAGCAGTTACCGGGGGGATTACAATGAGCAGTTCTTC	TRBJ2-1	TRBD2	TRBV6-5	.
CASSFGWGNEQFF	TGTGCCAGCAGTTTTGGGTGGGGCAATGAGCAGTTCTTC	TRBJ2-1	.	TRBV12-3/TRBV12-4	many
CASSGAGYEGGELFF	TGTGCCAGCAGTGGTGCAGGGTATGAGGGCGGGGAGCTGTTTTTT	TRBJ2-2	.	TRBV2	many
CATSRDSGGANTQYF	TGTGCCACCAGCAGAGATAGCGGGGGGGCAAATACGCAGTATTTT	TRBJ2-3	TRBD2	TRBV15	.
CASSWSGHVYEQYF	TGTGCCAGCAGCTGGTCGGGACATGTCTACGAGCAGTACTTC	TRBJ2-7	.	TRBV5-6	.
CSVMGTSGREETQYF	TGCAGTGTCATGGGGACTAGCGGGAGAGAAGAGACCCAGTACTTC	TRBJ2-5	TRBD2	TRBV20-1	many
CSVYRGGTYEQYF	TGCAGCGTATACAGGGGCGGCACCTACGAGCAGTACTTC	TRBJ2-7	TRBD1	TRBV29-1	many
CASSSRDREETQYF	TGTGCCAGCAGCAGCCGGGACAGGGAGGAGACCCAGTACTTC	TRBJ2-5	.	TRBV21-1	.
CASSLAGINNEQFF	TGTGCCAGCAGCCTAGCGGGAATTAACAATGAGCAGTTCTTC	TRBJ2-1	TRBD2	TRBV27	many
CASSWGATEAFF	TGTGCCAGCAGCTGGGGGGCCACTGAAGCTTTCTTT	TRBJ1-1	.	TRBV7-2	many
CASSQNPPGAGNTIYF	TGTGCCAGCTCACAAAACCCGCCAGGCGCGGGAAACACCATATATTTT	TRBJ1-3	.	TRBV18	.
CASSVSGSSNQPQHF	TGTGCCAGCAGCGTCTCGGGCAGTAGCAATCAGCCCCAGCATTTT	TRBJ1-5	.	TRBV9	many
CASSLVRGETQYF	TGTGCCAGCAGCTTAGTCCGGGGGGAGACCCAGTACTTC	TRBJ2-5	.	TRBV7-2	many
CASSQEDKAGGPLFF	TGTGCCAGCAGCCAAGAAGACAAAGCGGGAGGGCCCCTGTTCTTC	TRBJ2-1	TRBD2	TRBV3-1	many
CASQPKGGNQPQHF	TGCGCCAGCCAACCTAAGGGGGGGAATCAGCCCCAGCATTTT	TRBJ1-5	.	TRBV4-1	many
CASSGTSGGETQYF	TGTGCCAGCAGCGGTACTAGCGGGGGAGAGACCCAGTACTTC	TRBJ2-5	TRBD2	TRBV11-2	once
CASSYAGGTKNIQYF	TGTGCCAGCAGTTACGCGGGGGGGACCAAAAACATTCAGTACTTC	TRBJ2-4	TRBD2	TRBV6-2/TRBV6-3	.
CSVARSWDSYEQYF	TGCAGCGTTGCACGGTCGTGGGATTCCTACGAGCAGTACTTC	TRBJ2-7	.	TRBV29-1	many
CASSSLLAGGPDTQYF	TGTGCCAGCAGCTCCTTACTAGCGGGAGGGCCGGATACGCAGTATTTT	TRBJ2-3	TRBD2	TRBV14	many
CASSPVRGVYNEQFF	TGTGCCAGCAGCCCGGTGCGGGGGGTCTACAATGAGCAGTTCTTC	TRBJ2-1	TRBD2	TRBV7-8	few
CAWSQETQYF	TGTGCCTGGAGCCAAGAGACCCAGTACTTC	TRBJ2-5	.	TRBV30	.
CASSPNGYSNQPQHF	TGTGCCAGCAGTCCAAATGGTTATAGCAATCAGCCCCAGCATTTT	TRBJ1-5	.	TRBV27	medium-sized
CASSSSPGVSETQYF	TGTGCCAGCAGTTCCTCCCCCGGTGTATCGGAGACCCAGTACTTC	TRBJ2-5	.	TRBV12-3/TRBV12-4	many
CASSPPGRGTGELFF	TGTGCCAGCTCACCACCCGGGAGGGGTACCGGGGAGCTGTTTTTT	TRBJ2-2	TRBD2	TRBV18	.
CASSLRPRWSETMSYNEQFF	TGCGCCAGCAGCTTGCGGCCTCGGTGGTCGGAGACAATGTCCTACAATGAGCAGTTCTTC	TRBJ2-1	.	TRBV5-1	many
CSAPPGGSIYNEQFF	TGCAGTGCCCCCCCGGGGGGATCTATCTACAATGAGCAGTTCTTC	TRBJ2-1	TRBD2	TRBV20-1	many
CASSEQGLGETQYF	TGTGCCAGCAGCGAACAGGGACTCGGAGAGACCCAGTACTTC	TRBJ2-5	.	TRBV7-2	many
CASSFNRGANTGELFF	TGTGCCAGCAGTTTTAATCGCGGAGCGAACACCGGGGAGCTGTTTTTT	TRBJ2-2	.	TRBV28	many
CSVGQGGNIQYF	TGCAGCGTAGGACAGGGCGGAAACATTCAGTACTTC	TRBJ2-4	TRBD1	TRBV29-1	many
CASGTTSGRYKQYF	TGTGCCAGCGGGACGACTAGCGGGAGGTACAAGCAGTACTTC	TRBJ2-7	TRBD2	TRBV12-3/TRBV12-4	many
CSASSEVREAFF	TGCAGTGCTAGCTCAGAAGTTAGGGAAGCTTTCTTT	TRBJ1-1	.	TRBV20-1	.
CASSPSGRTTGELFF	TGTGCCAGCAGCCCTAGCGGGAGGACCACCGGGGAGCTGTTTTTT	TRBJ2-2	TRBD2	TRBV3-1	many